This T cell receptor (beta chain) was identified during a study of blood T cell repertoires in COVID-19. The table came from immunoSEQ multiplex PCR; TCRdb's copy has only in-frame clones and leaves some out. The top ten clones hold 7.9% of a sample with roughly 120,000 clones, more than 70% of them seen once. The CDR3 has 15 amino acids. V was cut by 2 bases and J by 1 base, with 10 bases left in between. In germline, CDR1 is SGDLS, CDR2 YYNGEE. Specimen: peripheral blood. The receptor was isolated from a human donor in a cohort sampled during active COVID-19. This chain links TRBV9 with TRBJ1-3; TRBD1 might be the D (6 bases). CDR3 region: CASSVGTTSGNTIYF. The DNA for the CDR3 is TGTGCCAGCAGCGTGGGGACAACTTCTGGAAACACCATATATTTT. The variable domain in full, with the rest retrieved from reference TRBV9 and TRBJ1-3, is DSGVTQTPKHLITATGQRVTLRCSPRSGDLSVYWYQQSLDQGLQFLIQYYNGEERAKGNILERFSAQQFPDLHSELNLSSLELGDSALYFCASSVGTTSGNTIYFGEGSWLTVV.